A selection of T cell receptor beta chains follows, all from one sample in a study of T cell repertoires in cytomegalovirus infection. One entry per CDR3 protein results from TCRdb running MiXCR on the reads. This table has fewer than 650,000 distinct CDR3 sequences, about 39% appearing once. Their antigens remain unidentified. Sequences were derived from cultured PBMCs, sampled from culture after CMV antigen stimulation. Source of these receptors: a human donor in good health (CMV status not recorded). Some clones in this sample may be carry-over from other donors' samples. CDR3s leave out the opening cysteine and the closing phenylalanine or tryptophan. Fields, in order: V gene, clone size, D gene, CDR3 length, CDR3 protein. The D gene is left open where the match is weak. Clone size appears in some rows only: once, few, many, or a class for an expanded clone.

TRBV20-1 | NA | NA | 11 | SALQGSGNTIY
TRBV5-4 | NA | NA | 11 | ASSSDRRLGAF
TRBV12-3/TRBV12-4 | few | TRBD2 | 13 | ASSPSGRASYEQY
TRBV6-6 | NA | TRBD1 | 14 | ASSRSSRGQYQPQH
TRBV2 | NA | NA | 12 | ASSSQRVDQPQH
TRBV12-3/TRBV12-4 | NA | TRBD2 | 13 | ASSPWTSGVPSQF
TRBV7-9 | NA | NA | 12 | ASSPRGNNQPQH
TRBV6-5 | few | NA | 12 | ASSQTFSTDTQY
TRBV10-3 | NA | NA | 13 | AISDRGTGANVLT
TRBV7-9 | NA | NA | 14 | ASSPRSRVERPEAF
TRBV20-1 | NA | NA | 13 | SARVDASAKNIQY
TRBV7-3 | NA | NA | 14 | ASVGFTGWYSYEQY
TRBV7-2 | many | NA | 13 | ASSLGSVTTYEQY
TRBV29-1 | NA | NA | 17 | SVEPAQRTSHYSTDTQY
TRBV18 | NA | NA | 11 | ASSPGSQYGYT
TRBV4-1 | few | NA | 13 | ASSQAGQLISPLH
TRBV20-1 | few | NA | 12 | SARTQGDNYGYT
TRBV7-6 | few | TRBD2 | 17 | ASSPRLAGGWQGTDTQY
TRBV6-1 | few | TRBD1 | 14 | ASRGTGGPPNYGYT
TRBV7-6 | NA | NA | 11 | ASSLFEGGELF
TRBV6-6 | NA | TRBD2 | 15 | ASSHGGTRVGTGELF
TRBV12-3/TRBV12-4 | NA | NA | 13 | ASSVMTTSTDTQY
TRBV6-6 | few | TRBD2 | 14 | ASSSWTSGHTDTQY
TRBV7-9 | few | TRBD1 | 13 | ASSDRGRWNTEAF
TRBV7-8 | few | NA | 12 | ASSFARAGDTQY
TRBV7-6 | NA | TRBD1 | 12 | PSSLAGGLSEAF
TRBV20-1 | NA | TRBD1 | 15 | SARITGTGWANQPQH
TRBV7-2 | many | NA | 17 | ASSAPRDIDLFSTDTQY